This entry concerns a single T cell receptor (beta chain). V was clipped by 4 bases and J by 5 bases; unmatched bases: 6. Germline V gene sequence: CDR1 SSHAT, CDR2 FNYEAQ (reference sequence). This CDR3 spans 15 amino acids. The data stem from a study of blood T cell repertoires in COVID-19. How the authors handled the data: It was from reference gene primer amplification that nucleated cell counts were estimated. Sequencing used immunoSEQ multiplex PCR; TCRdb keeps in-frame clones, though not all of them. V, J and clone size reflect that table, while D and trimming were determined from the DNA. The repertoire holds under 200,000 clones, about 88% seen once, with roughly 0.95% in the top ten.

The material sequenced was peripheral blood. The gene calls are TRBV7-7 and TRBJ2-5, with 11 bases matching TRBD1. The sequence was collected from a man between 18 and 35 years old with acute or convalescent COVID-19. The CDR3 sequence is CASSSDGTGGETQYF. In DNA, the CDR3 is TGTGCCAGCAGCTCCGACGGGACAGGGGGGGAGACCCAGTACTTC.